This TCR beta chain comes out of a study of T cell repertoires in cytomegalovirus infection. Study observations and caveats: CMV-specific TCR beta clonotypes restricted by HLA-C dominated the ex vivo response. Frequencies of public TCR beta families were cumulated, and this identified carriers of CMV plus the relevant HLA.

Germline V CDR1 and CDR2: PRHDT, FYEKMQ (reference sequence). This CDR3 spans 15 amino acids. Trimming removed 5 bases at V and 7 bases at J, with 17 bases between. Worth noting for this clonotype: Its specificity is not known.

TCRdb processed the reads anew with MiXCR; each CDR3 protein has one entry. This repertoire shows around 740,000 distinct CDR3 sequences, under 40% found once; its top ten account for around 2.8%. The sequenced material came from PBMCs. This clonotype originated in a human donor in good health (CMV status not recorded). Some clones in this sample may be carry-over from other donors' samples. The V call is TRBV13, the J call TRBJ2-2, with a tentative D call TRBD1 (6 bases). CDR3 nucleotides: TGTGCCAGCAGCCCCCGGACAGATCTTGACGGGGAGCTGTTTTTT. Translating it yields CASSPRTDLDGELFF. Full variable domain (rest looked up from reference TRBV13 and TRBJ2-2): AAGVIQSPRHLIKEKRETATLKCYPIPRHDTVYWYQQGPGQDPQFLISFYEKMQSDKGSIPDRFSAQQFSDYHSELNMSSLELGDSALYFCASSPRTDLDGELFFGEGSRLTVL.